Detailed here is one TCR beta chain. The data derive from a study of blood T cell repertoires in COVID-19. Overall study: Acute and convalescent COVID-19 samples came from the United States, Italy and Spain. T cells, B-cell-depleted T cells, or PBMCs provided the cDNA or gDNA that served as material.

In the original workflow: Amplification with reference gene primers provided the estimates of nucleated cell counts. Produced via immunoSEQ multiplex PCR; TCRdb's table is partial and in-frame only. The V and J calls and the clone size are those of that table, but D and trimming were determined from the DNA. Of roughly 40,000 clones listed, roughly 79% are singletons. The CDR3 is 14 amino acids. CDR1 is SGHTS and CDR2 is YDEGEE in the germline V gene. V was pared by 4 bases and J by 2 bases, with 3 bases of the junction left unmatched. This chain connects TRBV5-8 to TRBJ2-7, with TRBD1 matching 10 bases. This TCR was sampled from a woman aged 80 or older with acute or convalescent COVID-19. Sequenced sample: peripheral blood. The chain's CDR3 is CASSPGTGAYEQYF. The CDR3 nucleotides are TGTGCCAGCAGCCCCGGGACAGGGGCCTACGAGCAGTACTTC.